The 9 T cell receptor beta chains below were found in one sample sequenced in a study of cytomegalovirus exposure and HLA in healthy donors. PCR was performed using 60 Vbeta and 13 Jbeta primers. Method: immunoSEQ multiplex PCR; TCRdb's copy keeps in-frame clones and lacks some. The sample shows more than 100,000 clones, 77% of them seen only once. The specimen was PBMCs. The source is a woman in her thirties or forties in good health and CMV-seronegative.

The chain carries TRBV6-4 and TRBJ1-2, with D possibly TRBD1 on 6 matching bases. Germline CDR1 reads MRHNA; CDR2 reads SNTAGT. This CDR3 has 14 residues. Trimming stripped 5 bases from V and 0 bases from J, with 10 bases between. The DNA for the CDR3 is TGTGCCAGCAGTCCAGGGGATGCTAACTATGGCTACACCTTC. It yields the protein CASSPGDANYGYTF.

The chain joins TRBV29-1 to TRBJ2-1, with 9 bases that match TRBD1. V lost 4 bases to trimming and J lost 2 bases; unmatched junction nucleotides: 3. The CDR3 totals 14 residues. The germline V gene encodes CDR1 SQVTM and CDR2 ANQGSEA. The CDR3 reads CSVGRTGAYNEQFF. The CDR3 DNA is TGCAGCGTTGGTCGGACAGGGGCCTACAATGAGCAGTTCTTC.

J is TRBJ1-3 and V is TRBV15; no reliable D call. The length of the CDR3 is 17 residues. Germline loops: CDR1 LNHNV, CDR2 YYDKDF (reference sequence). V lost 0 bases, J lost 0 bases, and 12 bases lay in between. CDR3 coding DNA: TGTGCCACCAGCAGAGATTCCAGATCTCGCTCTGGAAACACCATATATTTT. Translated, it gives CATSRDSRSRSGNTIYF.

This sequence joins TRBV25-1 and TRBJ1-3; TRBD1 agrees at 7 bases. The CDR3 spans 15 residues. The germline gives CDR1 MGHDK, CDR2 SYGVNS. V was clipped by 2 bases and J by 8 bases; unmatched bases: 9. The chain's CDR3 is CASSETGQGGHTIYF. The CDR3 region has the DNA TGTGCCAGCAGTGAAACCGGCCAGGGGGGACACACCATATATTTT.

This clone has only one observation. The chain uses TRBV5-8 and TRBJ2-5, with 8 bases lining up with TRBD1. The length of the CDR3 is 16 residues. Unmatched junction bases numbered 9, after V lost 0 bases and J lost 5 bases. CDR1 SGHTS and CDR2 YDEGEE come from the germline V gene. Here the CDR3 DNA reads TGTGCCAGCAGCTTGGCCGGGCAGGGGGCTTGGGAGACCCAGTACTTC. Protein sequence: CASSLAGQGAWETQYF.

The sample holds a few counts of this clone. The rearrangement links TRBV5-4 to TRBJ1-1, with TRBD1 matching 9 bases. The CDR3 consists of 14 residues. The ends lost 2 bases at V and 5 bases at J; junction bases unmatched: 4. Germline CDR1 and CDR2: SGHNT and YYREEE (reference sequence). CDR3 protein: CASSLQGARTEAFF. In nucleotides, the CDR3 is TGTGCCAGCAGCTTACAGGGGGCGCGGACTGAAGCTTTCTTT. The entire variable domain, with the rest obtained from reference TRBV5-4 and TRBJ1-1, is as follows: ETGVTQSPTHLIKTRGQQVTLRCSSQSGHNTVSWYQQALGQGPQFIFQYYREEENGRGNFPPRFSGLQFPNYSSELNVNALELDDSALYLCASSLQGARTEAFFGQGTRLTVV.

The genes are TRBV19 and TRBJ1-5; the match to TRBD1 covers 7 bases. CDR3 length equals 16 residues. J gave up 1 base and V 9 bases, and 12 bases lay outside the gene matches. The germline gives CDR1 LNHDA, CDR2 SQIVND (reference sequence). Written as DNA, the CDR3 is TGTGCCAGCGGGGGTCGACAGGGTAGCAGCAATCAGCCCCAGCATTTT. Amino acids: CASGGRQGSSNQPQHF.

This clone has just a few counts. CDR3: CASSIQISTNEKLFF. CDR3 nucleotide sequence: TGTGCCAGTAGTATTCAGATCTCAACTAATGAAAAACTGTTTTTT. The J gene is TRBJ1-4, the V gene TRBV19, with unresolved D. V was shortened by 3 bases and J by 0 bases, with 8 bases between the two germline ends. This CDR3 has 15 residues. CDR1 LNHDA and CDR2 SQIVND come from the germline V gene (reference sequence).

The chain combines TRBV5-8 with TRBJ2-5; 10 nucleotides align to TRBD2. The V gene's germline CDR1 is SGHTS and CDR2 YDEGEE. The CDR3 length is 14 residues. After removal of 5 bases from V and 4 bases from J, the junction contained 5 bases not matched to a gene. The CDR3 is CASRASGGGETQYF. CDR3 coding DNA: TGTGCCAGCAGGGCTAGCGGGGGCGGAGAGACCCAGTACTTC.